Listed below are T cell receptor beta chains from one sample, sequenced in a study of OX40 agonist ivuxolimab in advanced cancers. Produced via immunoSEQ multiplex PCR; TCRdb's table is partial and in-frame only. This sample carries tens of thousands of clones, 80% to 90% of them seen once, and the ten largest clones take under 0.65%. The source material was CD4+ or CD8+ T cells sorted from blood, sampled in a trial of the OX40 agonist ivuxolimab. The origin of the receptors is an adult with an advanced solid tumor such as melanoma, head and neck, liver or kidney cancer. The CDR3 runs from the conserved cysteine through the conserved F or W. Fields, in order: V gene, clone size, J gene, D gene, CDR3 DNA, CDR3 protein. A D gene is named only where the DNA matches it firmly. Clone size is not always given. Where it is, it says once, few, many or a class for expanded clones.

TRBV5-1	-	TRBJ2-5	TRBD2	TGCGCCAGCAGCTTGGATGGGACTAGCGGGAGGTGGGAGACCCAGTACTTC	CASSLDGTSGRWETQYF
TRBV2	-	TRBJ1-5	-	TGTGCCAGCGCGGAGGTGGCAGGGAGCAATCAGCCCCAGCATTTT	CASAEVAGSNQPQHF
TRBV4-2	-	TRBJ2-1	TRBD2	TGTGCCAGCAGCCAAGACCCGACTAGCGGGCCGAACAATGAGCAGTTCTTC	CASSQDPTSGPNNEQFF
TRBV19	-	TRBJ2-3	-	TGTGCCAGTAGTATGGGACACACAGATACGCAGTATTTT	CASSMGHTDTQYF
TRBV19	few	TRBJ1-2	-	TGTGCCAGTAGGCTCGCTAGCGGCTACACCTTC	CASRLASGYTF
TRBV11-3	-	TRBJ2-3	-	TGTGCCAGCCGTAACAGGGCCCGGGACACAGATACGCAGTATTTT	CASRNRARDTDTQYF
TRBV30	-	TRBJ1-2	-	TGTGCCTCGCCCAGGGCTAACTATGGCTACACCTTC	CASPRANYGYTF
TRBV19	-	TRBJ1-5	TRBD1	TGTGCCAGTAAGAGACAGGGAAATCAGCCCCAGCATTTT	CASKRQGNQPQHF
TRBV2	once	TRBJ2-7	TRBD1	TGTGCCAGCAGACGGACAGGGGGCTCCTACGAGCAGTACTTC	CASRRTGGSYEQYF
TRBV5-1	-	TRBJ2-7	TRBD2	TGCGCCAGCAGCTATAGTGGCGGGAGCCTCGAGCAGTACTTC	CASSYSGGSLEQYF
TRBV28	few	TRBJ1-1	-	TGTGCCAGCAGTTTAAAAGGGAGCAACACTGAAGCTTTCTTT	CASSLKGSNTEAFF
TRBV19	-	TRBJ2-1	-	TGTGCCAGTAGTATAGCGGTGGGACCACCAGCAGAGCAGTTCTTC	CASSIAVGPPAEQFF
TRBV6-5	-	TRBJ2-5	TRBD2	TGTGCCAGCAGGAACGGACTAGCGGGAAAAGAGACCCAGTACTTC	CASRNGLAGKETQYF
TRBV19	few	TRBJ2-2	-	TGTGCCAGTAGTATCCGGTTATTGCGAAACACCGGGGAGCTGTTTTTT	CASSIRLLRNTGELFF
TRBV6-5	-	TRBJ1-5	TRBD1	TGTGCCAGCAGCAAGAGACAGGGCGGCAATCAGCCCCAGCATTTT	CASSKRQGGNQPQHF
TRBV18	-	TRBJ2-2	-	TGTGCCAGCTCACCACCGGGACTCCCGAACACCGGGGAGCTGTTTTTT	CASSPPGLPNTGELFF
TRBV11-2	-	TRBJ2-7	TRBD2	TGTGCCAGCAGCTTAGACCGACTAGCCGCGTACTTC	CASSLDRLAAYF
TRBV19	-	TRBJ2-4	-	TGTGCCAGTGCCAGCGGACGGATCAAAAACATTCAGTACTTC	CASASGRIKNIQYF
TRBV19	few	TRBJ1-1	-	TGTGCCAGTTCGCTGCGTTTTGAAGCTTTCTTT	CASSLRFEAFF
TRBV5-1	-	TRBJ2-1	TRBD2	TGCGCCAGCAGCTTGGGACTAGCGGGGTACAATGAGCAGTTCTTC	CASSLGLAGYNEQFF
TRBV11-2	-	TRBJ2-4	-	TGTGCCAGCAGCTTAGCCGGGTTGGGTGGCGGCATTCAGTACTTC	CASSLAGLGGGIQYF
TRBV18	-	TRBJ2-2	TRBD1	TGTGCCAGCTCACGGACGACAGGGGGGCAAGACGGGGAGCTGTTTTTT	CASSRTTGGQDGELFF
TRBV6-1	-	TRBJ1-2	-	TGTGCCTCCGACAAGCAGTGGGGCGGCTACACCTTC	CASDKQWGGYTF
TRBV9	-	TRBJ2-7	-	TGTGCCAGCAGCGTAGTGCAGGGGGGAGAGCAGTACTTC	CASSVVQGGEQYF
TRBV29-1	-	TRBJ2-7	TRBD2	TGCAGCGTTGCTCCTAGCGGAGGGGCCCTCGAGCAGTACTTC	CSVAPSGGALEQYF
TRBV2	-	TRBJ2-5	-	TGTGCCAGCAAGACTATGTTGGAGACCCAGTACTTC	CASKTMLETQYF
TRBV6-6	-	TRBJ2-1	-	TGTGCCAGCAGCCGGGAGTTGTCCTACAATGAGCAGTTCTTC	CASSRELSYNEQFF
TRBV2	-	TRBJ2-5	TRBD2	TGTGCCAGCAGAGGTGGGCTAGCGGGCCGCGGGGAGACCCAGTACTTC	CASRGGLAGRGETQYF
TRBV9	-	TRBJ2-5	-	TGTGCCAGCAGCGTAAAGGGGGGCGAGGGGGCCCAGTACTTC	CASSVKGGEGAQYF
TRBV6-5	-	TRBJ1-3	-	TGTGCCAGCAGTTGGAGGGGAGGAAACACCATATATTTT	CASSWRGGNTIYF
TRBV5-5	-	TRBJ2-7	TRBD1	TGTGCCAGCAGCTTTTGGACAGGGGCGCACGAGCAGTACTTC	CASSFWTGAHEQYF
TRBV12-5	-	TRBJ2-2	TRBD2	TGTGCTAGTGCCCTCGGGGGGACGAACACCGGGGAGCTGTTTTTT	CASALGGTNTGELFF
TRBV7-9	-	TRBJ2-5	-	TGTGCCAGCAGCTTAGGCCCGGGACCTTCAGAGACCCAGTACTTC	CASSLGPGPSETQYF
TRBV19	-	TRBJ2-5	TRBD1	TGTGCCAGTAGTCCCACCGGGACAGCCCTACTCCAAGAGACCCAGTACTTC	CASSPTGTALLQETQYF
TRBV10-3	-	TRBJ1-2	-	TGTGCCATCAGTGAGTCCGAAGGGTCCTATGGCTACACCTTC	CAISESEGSYGYTF
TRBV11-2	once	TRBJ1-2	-	TGTGCCAGCAGCTTTAGATATGGCTACACCTTC	CASSFRYGYTF
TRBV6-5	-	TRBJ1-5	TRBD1	TGTGCCAGCAGTCGAGGACAGGGGGGGCTCCCCCAGCATTTT	CASSRGQGGLPQHF
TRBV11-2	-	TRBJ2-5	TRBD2	TGTGCCAGCAGCTTAGCTCCTAGCGGTGGACTTGGGGAGACCCAGTACTTC	CASSLAPSGGLGETQYF
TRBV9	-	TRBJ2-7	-	TGTGCCAGCAGCCTAGAGGGGGGACTAACCTACGAGCAGTACTTC	CASSLEGGLTYEQYF
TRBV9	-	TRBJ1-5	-	TGTGCCAGCAGCACGCGGGGAGATCAGCCCCAGCATTTT	CASSTRGDQPQHF
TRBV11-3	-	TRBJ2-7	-	TGTGCCAGACAGGGCTCCTACGAGCAGTACTTC	CARQGSYEQYF
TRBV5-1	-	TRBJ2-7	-	TGCGCCAGCAGCTTGGCCCCTCCTGGTTGGGAGTTTTCCTACGAGCAGTACTTC	CASSLAPPGWEFSYEQYF
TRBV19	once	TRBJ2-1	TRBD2	TGTGCCAGTAGTATACCTACTAGCGGTCGGGGAAAATACAATGAGCAGTTCTTC	CASSIPTSGRGKYNEQFF
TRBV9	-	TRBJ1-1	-	TGTGCCAGCAGCAGACGACCCGGCCTGGACACTGAAGCTTTCTTT	CASSRRPGLDTEAFF
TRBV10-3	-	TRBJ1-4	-	TGTGCCATCAGCTCCGGGACAGAAAAACTGTTTTTT	CAISSGTEKLFF
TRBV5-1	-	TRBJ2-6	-	TGCGCCAGCAAAGGGGGTTTGTTGAGTTCTGGGGCCAACGTCCTGACTTTC	CASKGGLLSSGANVLTF
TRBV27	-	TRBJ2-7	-	TGTGCCAGCAGTCTAATAGAAGCCCCATTGGGAACCTACGAGCAGTACTTC	CASSLIEAPLGTYEQYF